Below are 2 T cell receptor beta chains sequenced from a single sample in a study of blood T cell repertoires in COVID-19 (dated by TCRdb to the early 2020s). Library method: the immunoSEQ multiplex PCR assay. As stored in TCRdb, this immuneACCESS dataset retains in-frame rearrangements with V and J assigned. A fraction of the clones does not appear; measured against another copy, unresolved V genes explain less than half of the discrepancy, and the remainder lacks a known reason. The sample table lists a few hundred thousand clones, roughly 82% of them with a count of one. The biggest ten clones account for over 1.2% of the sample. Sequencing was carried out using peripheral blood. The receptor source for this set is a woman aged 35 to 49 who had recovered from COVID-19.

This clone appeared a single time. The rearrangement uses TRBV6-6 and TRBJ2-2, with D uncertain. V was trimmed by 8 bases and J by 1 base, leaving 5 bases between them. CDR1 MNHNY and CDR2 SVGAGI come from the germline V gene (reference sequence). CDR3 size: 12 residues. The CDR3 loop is CASFLNTGELFF. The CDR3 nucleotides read TGTGCCAGCTTCCTGAACACCGGGGAGCTGTTTTTT.

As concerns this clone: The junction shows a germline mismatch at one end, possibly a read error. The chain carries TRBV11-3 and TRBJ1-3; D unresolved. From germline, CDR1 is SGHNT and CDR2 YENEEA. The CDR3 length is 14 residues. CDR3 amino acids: CASSLEARGNTIYF. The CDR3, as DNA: TGTGCCAGCAGTTTAGAAGCTCGGGGAAACACCATATATTTT.